This T cell receptor (beta chain) was captured in a study of T cell responses to AZD1222 COVID-19 vaccine (dated by TCRdb to the early 2020s). The study in broad terms: TCR sequencing covered 230 to 250 trial participants: 200 to 210 given two doses of AZD1222 and about 26 given two doses of MenACWY control vaccine. Trial participants were enrolled into age subgroups of 18-55, 56-69 and 70-plus years, which contained approximately 150, 28 and 58 TCR-sequenced participants, respectively. Overall study outcomes, separate from this receptor: Reportedly, almost half of the unique spike-specific TCRs recognized epitopes lying outside the regions that are mutated in the B.1.351 and B.1.1.7 variants. A significant rise in spike-specific TCR breadth and depth was observed after two AZD1222 doses relative to day 0 and relative to MenACWY recipients. The vaccine-associated CD4 TCRs covered the entire spike protein, and the dominant responses fell in regions 160-218 and 743-854. Conclusions about previously exposed vaccinees were limited because only six or seven AZD1222 recipients were SARS-CoV-2 seropositive at baseline. In the small 56-69-year group, the increase in depth fell short of significance, most likely because of low power. No day 14 peak-response samples were available, so repertoires were characterized only after the peak T cell response. Participants were mostly white British and included more females than males, and it was suggested by the authors that clonal diversity may have been underestimated.

The CDR3 regions of human TCRbeta chains were analyzed by immunosequencing. Per the source publication's procedure: Repertoire TCRs were matched against a reference library of SARS-CoV-2-specific TCRs generated with the MIRA antigen-specificity platform. Breadth meant the fraction of unique TCRs that were SARS-CoV-2-associated, whereas depth meant the fraction of total T cells that were SARS-CoV-2-associated. Using the MIRA data, each spike-specific TCR was assigned both to the spike region to which the TCR was reactive and to a CD4 or CD8 class. Log10-transformed breadth and depth values were compared by one-way ANOVA with Sidak's multiple comparisons tests. TCRdb re-hosts the immuneACCESS table, in-frame sequences only. Its copies lack some clones; in the studies checked, an unresolved V gene accounts for under half of them, and the cause for the rest is not known. D and trimming were read from the DNA, whereas the V and J calls and clone size are those reported in that table. A total of about 120,000 clones appear in this sample, more than 70% of them only once. Just over 3.5% of the sample is held by the ten biggest clonotypes.

In the case of this clone: This clone's antigen is unknown. Within one base of it there is no much larger clone, and no base qualities were kept.

The intended sense of this specimen's time point label: about 28 days (+/-7) after the second vaccine dose. AZD1222 recipients given second doses at about 4 weeks or at about 12 weeks were pooled, since spike-specific TCR depth and breadth were not found to differ between the two schedules. Vaccinee samples came from UK trials COV001 and COV002, including a single-blind randomized controlled phase 2/3 trial of AZD1222 (ChAdOx1 nCoV-19) in healthy adults. For TCRbeta chain sequencing, PBMC samples were collected from trial participants at day 0 and at day 28 after the second dose. From a lookup of the germline V gene, CDR1 and CDR2 are LGHNA and YNFKEQ. The V and J ends are trimmed by 1 base and 6 bases, leaving 17 bases between them. Reading from cysteine to phenylalanine, the CDR3 counts 16 amino acids. Here the CDR3 DNA is all that survives: 48 bases in frame from base 1.

This clonotype originated in an adult who received the AZD1222 COVID-19 vaccine. Recombination connected TRBV4-2 to TRBJ2-3; the best D guess is TRBD1, with 5 bases matching. The sample consisted of peripheral blood, taken 28 days after the second AZD1222 dose. The DNA sequence is TGTGCCAGCAGCCAAGTAAAAGGGGATGGGATGGATACGCAGTATTTT. Translated, this is CASSQVKGDGMDTQYF.